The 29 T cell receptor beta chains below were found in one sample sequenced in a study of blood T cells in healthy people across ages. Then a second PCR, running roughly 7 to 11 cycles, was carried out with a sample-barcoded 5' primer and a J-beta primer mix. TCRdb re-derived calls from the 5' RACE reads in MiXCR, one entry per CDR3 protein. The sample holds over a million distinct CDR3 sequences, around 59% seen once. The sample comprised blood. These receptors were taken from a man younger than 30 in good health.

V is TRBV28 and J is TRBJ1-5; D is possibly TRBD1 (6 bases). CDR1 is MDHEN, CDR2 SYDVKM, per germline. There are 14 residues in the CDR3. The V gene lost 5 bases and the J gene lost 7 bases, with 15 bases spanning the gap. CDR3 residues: CASSAQGTVQPQHF. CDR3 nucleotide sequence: TGTGCCAGCAGTGCTCAGGGGACGGTACAGCCCCAGCATTTT.

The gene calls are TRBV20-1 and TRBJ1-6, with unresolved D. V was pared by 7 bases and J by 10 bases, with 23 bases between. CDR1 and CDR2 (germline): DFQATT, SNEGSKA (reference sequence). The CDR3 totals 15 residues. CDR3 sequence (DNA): TGCAGTGGGACCTCCGGCGAGGTTAACGAGTCACCCCTCCACTTT. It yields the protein CSGTSGEVNESPLHF.

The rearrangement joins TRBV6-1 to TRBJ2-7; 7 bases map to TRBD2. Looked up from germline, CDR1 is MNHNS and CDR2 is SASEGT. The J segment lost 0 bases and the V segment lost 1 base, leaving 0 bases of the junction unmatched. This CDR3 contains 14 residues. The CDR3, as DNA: TGTGCCAGCAGTGAAGGCGGGAGCTCCTACGAGCAGTACTTC. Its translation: CASSEGGSSYEQYF.

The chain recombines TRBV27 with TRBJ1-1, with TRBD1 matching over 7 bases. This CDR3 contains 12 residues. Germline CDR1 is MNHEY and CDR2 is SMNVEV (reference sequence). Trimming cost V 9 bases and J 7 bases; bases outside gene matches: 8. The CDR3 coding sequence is TGTGCCAGTCGCTCTGGGACAGATGAAGCTTTCTTT. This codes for CASRSGTDEAFF.

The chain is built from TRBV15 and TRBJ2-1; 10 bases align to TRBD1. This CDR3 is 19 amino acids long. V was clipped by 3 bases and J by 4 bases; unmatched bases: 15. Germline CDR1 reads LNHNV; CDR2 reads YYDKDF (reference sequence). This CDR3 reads CATSRGRDRGSLSYNEQFF. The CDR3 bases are TGTGCCACCAGCAGGGGAAGGGACAGGGGCTCCCTTTCTTACAATGAGCAGTTCTTC.

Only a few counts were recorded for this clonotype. CDR3 coding DNA: TGTGCCAGCAGCCCGCTCCTGCGGACTGAAGCTTTCTTT. It codes for CASSPLLRTEAFF. The chain has TRBV7-9 and TRBJ1-1, with D uncertain. The CDR3 covers 13 residues. Germline V CDR1 and CDR2: SEHNR, FQNEAQ (reference sequence). V lost 5 bases and J 5 bases, leaving 12 bases between the germline ends.

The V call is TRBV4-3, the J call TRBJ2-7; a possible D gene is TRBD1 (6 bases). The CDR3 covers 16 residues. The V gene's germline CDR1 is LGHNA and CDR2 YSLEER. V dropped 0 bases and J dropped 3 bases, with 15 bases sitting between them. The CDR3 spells CASSQDMSDSYYEQYF. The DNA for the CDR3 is TGCGCCAGCAGCCAAGATATGTCGGACAGTTACTACGAGCAGTACTTC.

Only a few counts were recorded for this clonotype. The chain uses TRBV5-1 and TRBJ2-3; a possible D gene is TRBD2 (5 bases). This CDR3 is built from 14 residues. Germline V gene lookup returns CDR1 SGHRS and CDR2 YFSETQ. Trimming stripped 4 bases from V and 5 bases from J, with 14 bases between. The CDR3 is CASSHPLSGDTQYF. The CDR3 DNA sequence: TGCGCCAGCAGCCACCCCTTGAGCGGAGATACGCAGTATTTT.

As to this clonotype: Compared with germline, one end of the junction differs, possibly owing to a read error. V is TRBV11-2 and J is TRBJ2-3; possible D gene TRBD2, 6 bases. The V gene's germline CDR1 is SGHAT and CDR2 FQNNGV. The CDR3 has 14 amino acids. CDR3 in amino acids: CANSLLRRRATQYF. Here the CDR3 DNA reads TGTGCCAACAGCCTCCTCAGGCGGAGGGCTACGCAGTATTTT.

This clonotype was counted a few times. The CDR3 bases are TGTGCCAGCAAGGTGACAGGGTACGAGCAGTACTTC. Translated, it gives CASKVTGYEQYF. The chain couples TRBV6-2 or TRBV6-3 to TRBJ2-7; 7 bases match TRBD1. The CDR3 has 12 residues. Germline values: CDR1 MNHEY, CDR2 SVGEGT. Trimming at V came to 7 bases and at J to 4 bases, leaving 4 bases not matched to a gene.

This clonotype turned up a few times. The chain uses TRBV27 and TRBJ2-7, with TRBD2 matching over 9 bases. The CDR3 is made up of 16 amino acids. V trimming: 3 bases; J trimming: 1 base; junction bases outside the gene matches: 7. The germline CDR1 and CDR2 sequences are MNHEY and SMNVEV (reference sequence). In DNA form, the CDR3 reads TGTGCCAGCAGTTTTTCCCAGCGGGAGGTATCCTACGAGCAGTACTTC. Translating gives CASSFSQREVSYEQYF.

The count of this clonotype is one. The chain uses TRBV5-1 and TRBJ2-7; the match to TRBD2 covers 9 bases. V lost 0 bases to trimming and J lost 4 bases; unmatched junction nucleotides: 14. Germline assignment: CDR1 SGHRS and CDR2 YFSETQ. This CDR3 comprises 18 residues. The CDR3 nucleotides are TGCGCCAGCAGCTTGGCCGGTAGCGGGAGCCCTATGGCTTACGAGCAGTACTTC. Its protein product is CASSLAGSGSPMAYEQYF.

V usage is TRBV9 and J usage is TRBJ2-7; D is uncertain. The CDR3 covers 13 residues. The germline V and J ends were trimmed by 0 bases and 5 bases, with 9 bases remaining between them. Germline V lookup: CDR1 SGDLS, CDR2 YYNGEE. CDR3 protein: CASSVDRTNEQYF. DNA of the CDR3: TGTGCCAGCAGCGTAGATAGGACGAACGAGCAGTACTTC.

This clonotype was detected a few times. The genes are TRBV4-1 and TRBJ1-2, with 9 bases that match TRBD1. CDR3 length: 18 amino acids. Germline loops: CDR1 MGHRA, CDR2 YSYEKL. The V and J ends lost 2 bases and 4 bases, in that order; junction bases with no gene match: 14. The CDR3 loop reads CASSQSPPPGQGIYGYTF. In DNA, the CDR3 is TGCGCCAGCAGCCAATCACCACCTCCGGGACAGGGCATCTATGGCTACACCTTC.

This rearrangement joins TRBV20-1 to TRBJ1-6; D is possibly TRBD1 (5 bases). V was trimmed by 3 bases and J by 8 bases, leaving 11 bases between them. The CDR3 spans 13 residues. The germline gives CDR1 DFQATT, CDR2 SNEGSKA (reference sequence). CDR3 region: CSASGQGDSPLHF. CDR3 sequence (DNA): TGCAGTGCTAGTGGCCAGGGCGATTCACCCCTCCACTTT.

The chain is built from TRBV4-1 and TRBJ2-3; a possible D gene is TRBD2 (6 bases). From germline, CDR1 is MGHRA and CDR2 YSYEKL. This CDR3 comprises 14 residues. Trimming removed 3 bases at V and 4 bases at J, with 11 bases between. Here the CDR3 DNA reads TGCGCCAGCAGCCAGAGGGAGGTGGCAGATACGCAGTATTTT. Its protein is CASSQREVADTQYF.

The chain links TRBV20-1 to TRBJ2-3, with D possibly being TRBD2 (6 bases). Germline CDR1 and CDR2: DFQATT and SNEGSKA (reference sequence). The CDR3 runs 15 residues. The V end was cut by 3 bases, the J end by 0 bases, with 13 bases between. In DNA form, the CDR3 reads TGCAGTGCTAGTTTGCCTAGCGCAAGCACAGATACGCAGTATTTT. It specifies CSASLPSASTDTQYF.

The CDR3 loop reads CASSYRVDPYNEQYF. In DNA form, the CDR3 reads TGTGCCAGCAGTTACCGAGTCGACCCCTACAATGAGCAGTACTTC. The chain employs TRBV6-2 or TRBV6-3 and TRBJ2-7; the D is unclear. Germline CDR1 reads MNHEY; CDR2 reads SVGEGT. The CDR3 extends over 15 amino acids. V was cut by 2 bases and J by 7 bases, with 18 bases left in between.

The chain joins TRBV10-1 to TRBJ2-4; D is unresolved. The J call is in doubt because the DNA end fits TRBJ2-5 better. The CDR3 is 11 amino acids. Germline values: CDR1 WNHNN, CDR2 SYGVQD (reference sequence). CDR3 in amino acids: CASNQKETQYF. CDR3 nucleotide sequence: TGCGCCAGCAACCAGAAAGAGACCCAGTACTTC.

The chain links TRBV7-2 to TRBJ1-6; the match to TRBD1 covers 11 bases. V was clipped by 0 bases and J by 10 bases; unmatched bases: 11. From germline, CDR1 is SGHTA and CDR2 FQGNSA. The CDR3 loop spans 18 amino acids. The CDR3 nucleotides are TGTGCCAGCAGCTTAGCCCGGACAGGGGGCGTACCGGTCTCACCCCTCCACTTT. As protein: CASSLARTGGVPVSPLHF. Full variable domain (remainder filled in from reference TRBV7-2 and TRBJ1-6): GAGVSQSPSNKVTEKGKDVELRCDPISGHTALYWYRQSLGQGLEFLIYFQGNSAPDKSGLPSDRFSAERTGGSVSTLTIQRTQQEDSAVYLCASSLARTGGVPVSPLHFGNGTRLTVT.

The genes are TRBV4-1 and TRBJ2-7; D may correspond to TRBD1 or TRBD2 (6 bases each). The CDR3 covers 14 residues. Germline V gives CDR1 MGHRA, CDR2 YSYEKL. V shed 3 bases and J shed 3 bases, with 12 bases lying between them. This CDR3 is CASSHIGGLYEQYF. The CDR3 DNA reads TGCGCCAGCAGCCATATTGGGGGGCTCTACGAGCAGTACTTC.

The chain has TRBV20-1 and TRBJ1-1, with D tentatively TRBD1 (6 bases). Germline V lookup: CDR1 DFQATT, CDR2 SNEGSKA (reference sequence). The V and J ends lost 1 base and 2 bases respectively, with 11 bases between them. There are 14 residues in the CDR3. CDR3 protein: CSARVAGANTEAFF. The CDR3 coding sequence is TGCAGTGCTAGAGTAGCGGGGGCAAACACTGAAGCTTTCTTT.

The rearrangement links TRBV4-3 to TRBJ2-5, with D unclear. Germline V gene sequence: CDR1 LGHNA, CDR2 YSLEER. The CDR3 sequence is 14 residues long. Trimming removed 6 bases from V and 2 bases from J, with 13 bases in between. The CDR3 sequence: CASRPQAHQETQYF. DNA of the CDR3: TGCGCCAGCAGACCCCAGGCCCATCAAGAGACCCAGTACTTC.

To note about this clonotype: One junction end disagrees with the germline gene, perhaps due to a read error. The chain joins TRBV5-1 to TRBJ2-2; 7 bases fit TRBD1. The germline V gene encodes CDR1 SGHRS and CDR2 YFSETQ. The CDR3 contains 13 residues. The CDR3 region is CASSPEPGQELFF. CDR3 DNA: TGCGCCAGCAGCCCGGAACCCGGACAGGAGTTGTTTTTT.

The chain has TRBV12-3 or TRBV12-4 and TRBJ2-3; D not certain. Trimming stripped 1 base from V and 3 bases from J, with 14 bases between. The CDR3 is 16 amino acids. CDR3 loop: CASSLEVRAATDTQYF. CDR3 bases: TGTGCCAGCAGTTTAGAGGTACGGGCGGCAACAGATACGCAGTATTTT.

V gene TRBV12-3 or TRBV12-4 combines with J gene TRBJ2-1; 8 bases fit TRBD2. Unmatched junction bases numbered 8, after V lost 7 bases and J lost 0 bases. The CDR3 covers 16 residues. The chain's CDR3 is CASTNSGTSSYNEQFF. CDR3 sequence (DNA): TGTGCCAGCACTAATAGCGGGACCAGCTCCTACAATGAGCAGTTCTTC.

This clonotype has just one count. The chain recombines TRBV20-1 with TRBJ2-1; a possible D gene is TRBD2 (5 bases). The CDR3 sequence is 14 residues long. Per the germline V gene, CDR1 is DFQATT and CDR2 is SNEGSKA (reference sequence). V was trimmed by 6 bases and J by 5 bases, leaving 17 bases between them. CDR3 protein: CSAREPGFHNEQFF. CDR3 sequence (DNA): TGCAGTGCCCGAGAACCGGGGTTCCACAATGAGCAGTTCTTC.

The CDR3 DNA reads TGTGCCAGCAGCTTACAGCAAGTCCCCCTCTACGAGCAGTACTTC. It specifies CASSLQQVPLYEQYF. V gene TRBV5-6 combines with J gene TRBJ2-7; D remains ambiguous. This CDR3 comprises 15 residues. The germline gives CDR1 SGHDT, CDR2 YYEEEE. Trimming pared 2 bases from V and 3 bases from J, leaving 15 bases between.

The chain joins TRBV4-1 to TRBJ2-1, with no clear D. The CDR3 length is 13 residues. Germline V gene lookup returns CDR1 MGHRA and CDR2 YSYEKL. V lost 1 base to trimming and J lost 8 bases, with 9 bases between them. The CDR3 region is CASSQAPVDEQFF. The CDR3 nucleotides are TGCGCCAGCAGCCAAGCCCCGGTGGATGAGCAGTTCTTC.